This T cell receptor beta chain comes out of a study of blood T cell repertoires in COVID-19 (dated by TCRdb to 2018 to 2021). For the wider study: Samples from collaborators originated in the United States, Italy and Spain and spanned both the acute and convalescent phases of COVID-19. The prospective study material was composed of cDNA or gDNA derived from T cells, B-cell-depleted T cells, or PBMCs. Subjects who had been exposed to COVID-19, were actively infected with it, or had recovered from it provided the deeply sampled blood TCRbeta repertoires that made up the dataset. The repertoires were made available in a free public database intended to serve as a resource for research on the immune response to SARS-CoV-2. Samples came from the ongoing ImmuneRACE study (first 160 participants) plus 1,254 subjects from 6 global collaborators. The sample metadata nearly always contained a de-identified subject ID, COVID-19 status, age in years and sex. Where available, HLA class I and class II types were taken from metadata supplied by the sample provider and were not determined by assay-based typing.

Participants in the prospective study were enrolled through a virtual design, were aged roughly 18 to 100 years, and lived in approximately 25 United States geographic areas. In the prospective study, cohorts were assigned on the basis of participant-reported clinical history obtained from a screening survey and a study questionnaire. For ImmuneRACE Cohort 3, a participant was defined as recovered based on two consecutive negative NP/OP PCR tests, clearance by a healthcare professional, or resolution of symptoms. In the prospective study, whole blood, serum and a nasopharyngeal or oropharyngeal swab were collected from each participant by mobile phlebotomists. Additional blood draws and questionnaires over an approximately two-month period could optionally be provided by prospective study participants. Blood samples from the prospective study were shipped frozen or at room temperature prior to DNA extraction.

In the case of this clone: Its cognate antigen has yet to be identified. No much larger clone exists at a distance of one base, and base qualities are not known.

TCRbeta CDR3 regions were amplified from genomic DNA using the immunoSEQ Assay, a bias-controlled multiplex PCR. In the original analysis: The number of nucleated cells in each sample was estimated by amplification of reference gene primers within the assay. To quantify the absolute abundance of each unique TCRbeta CDR3 rearrangement, sequence reads were collapsed and filtered. For each sample, productive Simpson clonality was calculated by taking the square root of Simpson's diversity index across productive rearrangements. The clones in this table, taken by TCRdb from immuneACCESS, are in-frame only. Not every clone is retained; where verified, under half of the shortfall comes from an unresolved V gene, and the cause of the rest is unknown. Clone size and V and J calls were adopted from that table, with D and trimming inferred from the DNA. The sample table contains 200,000 to 250,000 clones; only one count was recorded for roughly four fifths of them. The top ten clones comprise around 2% of the sample.

General study outcomes and caveats: How much clinical and demographic metadata was included differed by source and by participant, and the metadata was provided uncurated.

This TCR came from a man between 60 and 75 years old who had recovered from COVID-19. Source material: PBMCs or T cells enriched from blood (not recorded which).

The CDR3 reads as follows: CASSPLGGNYGYTF. Read as DNA, the sequence is TGTGCCAGCTCACCCCTAGGGGGCAACTATGGCTACACCTTC. Recombination linked TRBV18 to TRBJ1-2; 7 bases in the middle match TRBD1. CDR1 and CDR2 are read off the germline V gene as KGHSH and LQKENI. Germline trimming: 3 bases from V, 2 bases from J; junction bases outside gene matches: 3. The CDR3, cysteine through phenylalanine, is 14 amino acids long. The read is trimmed to its CDR3 DNA, 42 bases read in frame from base 1.